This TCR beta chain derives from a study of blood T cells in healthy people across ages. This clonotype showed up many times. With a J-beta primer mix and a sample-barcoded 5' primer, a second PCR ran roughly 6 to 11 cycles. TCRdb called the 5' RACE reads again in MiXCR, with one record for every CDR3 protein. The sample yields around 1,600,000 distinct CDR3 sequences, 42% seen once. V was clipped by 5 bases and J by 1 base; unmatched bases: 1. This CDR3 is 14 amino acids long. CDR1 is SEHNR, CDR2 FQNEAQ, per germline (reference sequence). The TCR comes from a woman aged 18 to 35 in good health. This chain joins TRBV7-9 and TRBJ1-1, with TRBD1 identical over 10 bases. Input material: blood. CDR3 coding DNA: TGTGCCAGCAGCCGGACAGGGGGGAACACTGAAGCTTTCTTT. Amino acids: CASSRTGGNTEAFF.